Listed here are 29 T cell receptor beta chains from one sample, sequenced in a study of blood T cell repertoires in COVID-19. Profiled with immunoSEQ multiplex PCR; TCRdb holds only in-frame clones, not every one. The sample has some 170,000 clones, around 83% seen once. Sequenced sample: PBMCs or T cells enriched from blood (not recorded which). These receptor sequences come from a middle-aged man who had recovered from COVID-19.

The chain couples TRBV5-1 to TRBJ1-3; 8 positions match TRBD1. J was trimmed by 7 bases and V by 3 bases; bases with no gene match: 12. CDR1 is SGHRS, CDR2 YFSETQ, per germline. The CDR3 sequence is 16 residues long. The CDR3 loop is CASSSTLRGQRNTIYF. The CDR3 DNA reads TGCGCCAGCAGCTCTACGCTCAGGGGGCAAAGGAACACCATATATTTT.

This clone has more than one count but fewer than ten. CDR3 nucleotide sequence: TGCGCCAGCAGCTTAATGACAGACACCGGGGAGCTGTTTTTT. Amino acid sequence: CASSLMTDTGELFF. The chain uses TRBV5-1 and TRBJ2-2, with D perhaps TRBD1 (5 bases). Deletions cut 2 bases from V and 3 bases from J, with 8 bases between. The CDR3 has 14 residues. Germline CDR1 is SGHRS and CDR2 is YFSETQ. The complete variable domain, with remaining parts taken from reference TRBV5-1 and TRBJ2-2, reads KAGVTQTPRYLIKTRGQQVTLSCSPISGHRSVSWYQQTPGQGLQFLFEYFSETQRNKGNFPGRFSGRQFSNSRSEMNVSTLELGDSALYLCASSLMTDTGELFFGEGSRLTVL.

V and J are TRBV3-1 (or the pseudogene TRBV3-2) and TRBJ1-4; 8 nucleotides line up with TRBD1. Germline values: CDR1 LGHDT, CDR2 YNNKEL (reference sequence). The V gene end was trimmed by 6 bases and the J gene end by 5 bases; junction bases not matched to a gene: 5. The length of the CDR3 is 14 residues. CDR3 residues: CASSHRGKNEKLFF. The CDR3 DNA reads TGTGCCAGCAGTCACAGGGGGAAGAATGAAAAACTGTTTTTT.

DNA of the CDR3: TGTGCCAGCAGTGACGGACCAGGGGGCAACTATGGCTACACCTTC. As protein: CASSDGPGGNYGYTF. V is TRBV6-1 and J is TRBJ1-2, with 8 bases matching TRBD1. This CDR3 has 15 residues. The ends lost 3 bases at V and 2 bases at J; junction bases unmatched: 5. Per the germline V gene, CDR1 is MNHNS and CDR2 is SASEGT.

The J gene is TRBJ1-2, the V gene TRBV5-1, with TRBD1 matching 9 bases. Trimming at V came to 4 bases and at J to 8 bases, leaving 24 bases not matched to a gene. The CDR3 is made up of 19 amino acids. Germline CDR1 is SGHRS and CDR2 is YFSETQ. The chain's CDR3 is CASSPIGQGPSGLDWGYTF. The CDR3 bases are TGCGCCAGCAGCCCAATTGGACAGGGGCCGAGTGGACTCGACTGGGGCTACACCTTC.

The CDR3, as DNA: TGTGCCAGCAGCCAAGCAGGGGGCTACAGAAACACCATATATTTT. The encoded protein is CASSQAGGYRNTIYF. This chain connects TRBV14 to TRBJ1-3, with TRBD1 matching 8 bases. This CDR3 is built from 15 residues. Germline CDR1 SGHDN, CDR2 FVKESK. V lost 1 base and J lost 5; bases outside the gene matches: 4.

This chain connects TRBV7-9 to TRBJ2-3, with 10 bases that match TRBD1. J gave up 5 bases and V 5 bases, and 7 bases lay outside the gene matches. Germline lookup yields CDR1 SEHNR and CDR2 FQNEAQ (reference sequence). This CDR3 is built from 15 residues. The CDR3 sequence is CASSTGQGWLDTQYF. CDR3 nucleotides: TGTGCCAGCAGCACGGGACAGGGGTGGTTAGATACGCAGTATTTT.

The gene calls are TRBV2 and TRBJ1-2; possible D gene TRBD1, 6 bases. The V gene's germline CDR1 is SNHLY and CDR2 FYNNEI. The CDR3 runs to 11 residues. Trimming took 9 bases from V and 7 from J, leaving 12 bases between them. The CDR3 loop is CARQGVFGYTF. The CDR3 DNA reads as TGTGCCAGACAGGGCGTGTTTGGCTACACCTTC. Looking up the rest from reference TRBV2 and TRBJ1-2 gives the full variable domain: EPEVTQTPSHQVTQMGQEVILRCVPISNHLYFYWYRQILGQKVEFLVSFYNNEISEKSEIFDDQFSVERPDGSNFTLKIRSTKLEDSAMYFCARQGVFGYTFGSGTRLTVV.

V gene TRBV24-1 combines with J gene TRBJ2-1; 9 bases are a match to TRBD1. This CDR3 is 15 amino acids long. V dropped 5 bases and J dropped 3; count of bases not matched to a gene: 4. Germline lookup yields CDR1 KGHDR and CDR2 SFDVKD. The CDR3 loop reads CATSALTGGYNEQFF. In DNA, the CDR3 is TGTGCCACCAGTGCCCTGACAGGGGGCTACAATGAGCAGTTCTTC.

The chain has TRBV6-5 and TRBJ2-5; a possible D gene is TRBD1 (5 bases). CDR1 MNHEY and CDR2 SVGAGI come from the germline V gene. The CDR3 extends over 14 amino acids. V lost 6 bases to trimming and J lost 1 base, with 12 bases between them. This chain's CDR3 is CASSFRVRQETQYF. CDR3 DNA: TGTGCCAGCAGCTTCAGGGTGCGCCAAGAGACCCAGTACTTC.

J is TRBJ1-2 and V is TRBV12-3 or TRBV12-4, with D perhaps matching TRBD1 (6 bases). The CDR3 is made up of 13 amino acids. V was shortened by 6 bases and J by 4 bases, with 12 bases between the two germline ends. CDR3 DNA sequence: TGTGCCAGCAGCATCGACAGGACCTATGGCTACACCTTC. This translates into CASSIDRTYGYTF.

The chain is built from TRBV6-4 and TRBJ1-1; TRBD1 aligns across 8 bases. V shed 2 bases and J 5 bases; nucleotides not matched to a gene: 7. The germline CDR1 and CDR2 sequences are MRHNA and SNTAGT. CDR3 size: 15 residues. In DNA, the CDR3 is TGTGCCAGCAGTGACCTCTCCAGGGGGCGTACTGAAGCTTTCTTT. This translates into CASSDLSRGRTEAFF.

The V gene is TRBV27, the J gene TRBJ2-7; TRBD1 agrees at 9 bases. Germline CDR1 and CDR2: MNHEY and SMNVEV (reference sequence). With 3 bases clipped from V and 2 bases from J, the junction kept 5 bases outside the gene matches. The CDR3 length is 15 residues. CDR3 loop: CASSFTGTGTYEQYF. The CDR3 DNA reads as TGTGCCAGCAGTTTCACCGGGACAGGGACCTACGAGCAGTACTTC.

The rearrangement links TRBV6-5 to TRBJ1-1; possibly TRBD1 for D (6 bases). The CDR3 sequence is 14 residues long. The V end lost 6 bases, the J end lost 5 bases, and 16 bases lay between the germline ends. Germline V CDR1 and CDR2: MNHEY, SVGAGI. In DNA, the CDR3 is TGTGCCAGCAGCAGGGGACGGTCGAGGACTGAAGCTTTCTTT. Its translation: CASSRGRSRTEAFF.

The chain uses TRBV11-2 and TRBJ1-3, with D possibly matching TRBD1 (6 bases). From germline, CDR1 is SGHAT and CDR2 FQNNGV. V was shortened by 5 bases and J by 0 bases, with 17 bases between the two germline ends. There are 17 residues in the CDR3. CDR3 region: CASSIFRTAYSGNTIYF. The CDR3 DNA reads as TGTGCCAGCAGCATTTTCCGGACAGCTTACTCTGGAAACACCATATATTTT.

This chain's CDR3 is CASSPARTSGGAFISGANVLTF. CDR3 nucleotide sequence: TGTGCCAGCAGCCCCGCCCGGACTAGCGGGGGGGCCTTTATCTCCGGGGCCAACGTCCTGACTTTC. The chain uses TRBV3-1 (or the pseudogene TRBV3-2) and TRBJ2-6, with 15 bases fitting TRBD2. The CDR3 length is 22 residues. The germline CDR1 and CDR2 sequences are LGHDT and YNNKEL (reference sequence). J was trimmed by 4 bases and V by 4 bases; bases with no gene match: 17.

The CDR3 region is CASSASDRGAYGYTF. The CDR3 nucleotides are TGTGCCAGCAGTGCTTCGGACAGGGGGGCCTATGGCTACACCTTC. The chain links TRBV2 to TRBJ1-2; 10 bases fit TRBD1. V lost 4 bases, J lost 4 bases, and 6 bases stayed unmatched. Germline V gene lookup returns CDR1 SNHLY and CDR2 FYNNEI. This CDR3 is built from 15 residues.

This chain connects TRBV28 to TRBJ2-7; weak D call: TRBD2 (6 bases). Trimming took 1 base from V and 6 from J, leaving 7 bases between them. There are 12 residues in the CDR3. In germline, CDR1 is MDHEN, CDR2 SYDVKM. Written as DNA, the CDR3 is TGTGCCAGCAGTTTATTGGGGGGCGAGCAGTACTTC. Translating it yields CASSLLGGEQYF.

The rearrangement joins TRBV28 to TRBJ1-1; the D is unclear. Germline CDR1 reads MDHEN; CDR2 reads SYDVKM. V was cut by 5 bases and J by 0 bases, with 13 bases left in between. The CDR3 is 15 residues long. The DNA for the CDR3 is TGTGCCAGCAGTCTCGGATCTACAGTGAACACTGAAGCTTTCTTT. This codes for CASSLGSTVNTEAFF.

V is TRBV7-9 and J is TRBJ2-1, with TRBD2 matching 7 bases. The CDR3 extends over 15 amino acids. Germline CDR1 is SEHNR and CDR2 is FQNEAQ (reference sequence). The J segment lost 6 bases and the V segment lost 5 bases, leaving 10 bases of the junction unmatched. The CDR3: CASSLGVGRVNEQFF. The CDR3, as DNA: TGTGCCAGCAGCCTCGGTGTGGGGAGGGTCAATGAGCAGTTCTTC.

The DNA of the CDR3 is TGTGCCAGCAGGGTTAGCGGGTACAGTAGAGATACGCAGTATTTT. Its protein is CASRVSGYSRDTQYF. This sequence joins TRBV2 and TRBJ2-3, with 7 positions matching TRBD2. CDR1 and CDR2 from the germline V gene are SNHLY and FYNNEI. The CDR3 loop spans 15 amino acids. Trimming took 6 bases from V and 5 from J; bases not matched to a gene: 11.

The chain combines TRBV18 with TRBJ1-5; no clear D. The V gene's germline CDR1 is KGHSH and CDR2 LQKENI. The CDR3 is 16 residues long. Trimming left V 0 bases short and J 3 bases short, with 12 bases between. CDR3 amino acids: CASSPPRVRANQPQHF. The CDR3 coding sequence is TGTGCCAGCTCACCACCGAGGGTACGAGCCAATCAGCCCCAGCATTTT.

The genes are TRBV29-1 and TRBJ1-4; TRBD1 aligns across 7 bases. The CDR3 runs 14 residues. Trimming removed 5 bases from V and 3 bases from J; junction bases left unmatched: 6. Germline V gene sequence: CDR1 SQVTM, CDR2 ANQGSEA. The CDR3 sequence: CSVTEGASNEKLFF. Here the CDR3 DNA reads TGCAGCGTTACCGAGGGGGCTTCTAATGAAAAACTGTTTTTT. Complete variable domain (other parts from reference TRBV29-1 and TRBJ1-4): SAVISQKPSRDICQRGTSLTIQCQVDSQVTMMFWYRQQPGQSLTLIATANQGSEATYESGFVIDKFPISRPNLTFSTLTVSNMSPEDSSIYLCSVTEGASNEKLFFGSGTQLSVL.

V is TRBV18 and J is TRBJ2-5; TRBD1 aligns across 11 bases. The length of the CDR3 is 16 residues. CDR1 KGHSH and CDR2 LQKENI come from the germline V gene. Losses at the gene ends were 4 bases for V and 5 bases for J; bases not matched to a gene: 9. Here the CDR3 reads CASSLTGTGGQETQYF. The CDR3 nucleotides read TGTGCCAGCTCACTAACCGGGACAGGGGGTCAGGAGACCCAGTACTTC.

V gene TRBV4-1 combines with J gene TRBJ1-2; the D is unclear. CDR1 is MGHRA, CDR2 YSYEKL, per germline. Trimming shortened V by 0 bases and J by 2 bases, and 10 bases separated the two germline ends. CDR3 size: 15 residues. The CDR3 protein is CASSQDKNINYGYTF. The CDR3 region has the DNA TGCGCCAGCAGCCAAGATAAGAACATAAACTATGGCTACACCTTC.

V and J are TRBV28 and TRBJ2-1; 15 nucleotides match TRBD2. The V gene end was trimmed by 8 bases and the J gene end by 6 bases; junction bases not matched to a gene: 5. CDR3 length: 15 amino acids. Per the germline V gene, CDR1 is MDHEN and CDR2 is SYDVKM. CDR3 in amino acids: CASLGTSGGFNEQFF. The CDR3 DNA follows: TGTGCCAGCCTGGGGACTAGCGGGGGGTTCAATGAGCAGTTCTTC.

The J gene is TRBJ2-7, the V gene TRBV5-1; tentative D call: TRBD2 (6 bases). CDR3 length: 13 residues. V was cut by 2 bases and J by 8 bases, with 14 bases left in between. The germline V gene has CDR1 SGHRS and CDR2 YFSETQ. The CDR3 DNA follows: TGCGCCAGCAGCTTTGGCGGGGAGTTTCAGCAGTACTTC. Protein: CASSFGGEFQQYF. The whole variable domain, remainder taken from reference TRBV5-1 and TRBJ2-7, is KAGVTQTPRYLIKTRGQQVTLSCSPISGHRSVSWYQQTPGQGLQFLFEYFSETQRNKGNFPGRFSGRQFSNSRSEMNVSTLELGDSALYLCASSFGGEFQQYFGPGTRLTVT.

V gene TRBV19 combines with J gene TRBJ2-6, with 9 bases fitting TRBD1. CDR1 LNHDA and CDR2 SQIVND come from the germline V gene (reference sequence). Losses at the gene ends were 6 bases for V and 0 bases for J; bases not matched to a gene: 15. This CDR3 spans 20 amino acids. CDR3 bases: TGTGCCAGTAGATCCGGGACAGGGATCCCCTCTCCCTCTGGGGCCAACGTCCTGACTTTC. It specifies CASRSGTGIPSPSGANVLTF.

This chain joins TRBV7-9 and TRBJ1-4; 10 bases map to TRBD1. The V segment lost 5 bases and the J segment 7 bases; nucleotides outside the gene matches: 10. Germline V gene sequence: CDR1 SEHNR, CDR2 FQNEAQ (reference sequence). The CDR3 is 16 amino acids. The CDR3 region is CASSPRGGDRGEKLFF. The CDR3 DNA reads as TGTGCCAGCAGCCCCCGAGGTGGGGACAGGGGTGAAAAACTGTTTTTT.